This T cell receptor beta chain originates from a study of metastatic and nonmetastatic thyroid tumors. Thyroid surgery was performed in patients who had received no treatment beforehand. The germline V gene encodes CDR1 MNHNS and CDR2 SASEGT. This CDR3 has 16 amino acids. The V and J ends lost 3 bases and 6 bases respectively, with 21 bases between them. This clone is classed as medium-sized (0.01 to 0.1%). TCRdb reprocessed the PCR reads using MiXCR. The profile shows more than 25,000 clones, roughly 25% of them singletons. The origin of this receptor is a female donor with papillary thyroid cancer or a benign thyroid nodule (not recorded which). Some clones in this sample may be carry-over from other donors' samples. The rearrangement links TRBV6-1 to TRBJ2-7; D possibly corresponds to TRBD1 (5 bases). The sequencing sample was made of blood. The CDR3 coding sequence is TGTGCCAGCAGTGATCGGACGGGCAGGGTAGGTTTCGAGCAGTACTTC. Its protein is CASSDRTGRVGFEQYF.